The 32 T cell receptor beta chains given below trace back to one sample, sequenced in a study of CD8+CD57+ T cells in acquired aplastic anemia. The TCR beta profiling, which covered VDJ combination and CDR3 sequence, was carried out using genomic DNA as the template. TCRdb reanalysed the reads using MiXCR and keeps one entry per CDR3 protein. Here the sample spans about 110,000 distinct CDR3 sequences, approximately 49% being singletons. Sequenced input: sorted CD4+, CD8+, or CD8+CD57+ T cells (not recorded which) from PBMCs. The receptors shown here come from a human donor in good health, serving as a control.

V usage is TRBV19 and J usage is TRBJ1-4, with 8 bases identical to TRBD1. The V gene end was trimmed by 7 bases and the J gene end by 6 bases; junction bases not matched to a gene: 10. The CDR3 extends over 15 amino acids. Germline CDR1 is LNHDA and CDR2 is SQIVND (reference sequence). CDR3 amino acids: CASIPRTGTDEKLFF. CDR3 coding DNA: TGTGCCAGTATCCCGAGGACAGGGACGGATGAAAAACTGTTTTTT.

This clonotype was seen many times. The J gene is TRBJ2-1, the V gene TRBV6-2 or TRBV6-3; TRBD2 aligns across 13 bases. The CDR3 is 16 residues long. Germline values: CDR1 MNHEY, CDR2 SVGEGT. V was pared by 0 bases and J by 10 bases, with 6 bases of the junction left unmatched. For the CDR3, the DNA is TGTGCCAGCAGTTACTCTGGACTAGCGGGGGTACGGGAGCAGTTCTTC. This gives the protein CASSYSGLAGVREQFF.

This clonotype was detected only a few times. The chain carries TRBV29-1 and TRBJ1-2; TRBD1 matches 9 bases. CDR1 is SQVTM, CDR2 ANQGSEA, per germline. The V gene end was trimmed by 4 bases and the J gene end by 8 bases; junction bases not matched to a gene: 11. This CDR3 is 14 amino acids long. In nucleotides, the CDR3 is TGCAGCGTTGCCCCTGGGACAGGGAGAAGGGGCTACACCTTC. This gives the protein CSVAPGTGRRGYTF.

V usage is TRBV9 and J usage is TRBJ2-2; no firm D call. Germline V gene lookup returns CDR1 SGDLS and CDR2 YYNGEE. This CDR3 comprises 13 residues. V dropped 5 bases and J dropped 0 bases, with 5 bases sitting between them. The CDR3 sequence is CASSTTNTGELFF. The CDR3 DNA reads TGTGCCAGCAGTACTACGAACACCGGGGAGCTGTTTTTT.

The V gene is TRBV5-6, the J gene TRBJ2-7; a weak D match, TRBD1 (6 bases). V was clipped by 5 bases and J by 2 bases, with 14 bases between them. Germline loops: CDR1 SGHDT, CDR2 YYEEEE. The CDR3 runs 14 residues. The CDR3: CASRRAGDPYEQYF. CDR3 sequence (DNA): TGTGCCAGCAGAAGGGCAGGGGACCCCTACGAGCAGTACTTC.

V usage is TRBV24-1 and J usage is TRBJ2-1; D call uncertain. Germline CDR1 and CDR2: KGHDR and SFDVKD. This CDR3 region has 12 residues. V lost 10 bases and J lost 4, with 10 bases in between. CDR3 loop: CATGVGYNEQFF. The CDR3 DNA is TGTGCCACAGGCGTCGGGTACAATGAGCAGTTCTTC.

The table lists this clonotype with many counts. The genes are TRBV19 and TRBJ2-3; 15 bases are a match to TRBD2. The germline V gene has CDR1 LNHDA and CDR2 SQIVND (reference sequence). This CDR3 region has 15 residues. V was pared by 4 bases and J by 5 bases, with 1 base of the junction left unmatched. The CDR3 sequence is CASSRTSGGGDTQYF. In nucleotides, the CDR3 is TGTGCCAGTAGTAGGACTAGCGGGGGGGGAGATACGCAGTATTTT.

The V gene is TRBV11-1, the J gene TRBJ2-1; the match to TRBD1 covers 9 bases. The length of the CDR3 is 16 residues. The V gene's germline CDR1 is SGHAT and CDR2 FQDESV (reference sequence). Germline trimming cut 5 bases from V and 8 bases from J; bases unmatched to any gene: 13. Here the CDR3 DNA reads TGTGCCAGCAGCCCCACGCCGGGACAGGGCTCTGATGAGCAGTTCTTC. Translated, it gives CASSPTPGQGSDEQFF.

The chain recombines TRBV6-1 with TRBJ2-7; possible D gene TRBD1, 5 bases. Germline V gene lookup returns CDR1 MNHNS and CDR2 SASEGT. This CDR3 spans 13 amino acids. V lost 6 bases to trimming and J lost 6 bases, with 15 bases between them. In nucleotides, the CDR3 is TGTGCCAGCAGCGAGAAAGGGGCGTCCGAGCAGTACGTC. It codes for CASSEKGASEQYV.

The chain uses TRBV20-1 and TRBJ2-7; D is perhaps TRBD1 or TRBD2 (6 bases each). V was clipped by 0 bases and J by 7 bases, with 22 bases between them. The germline V gene has CDR1 DFQATT and CDR2 SNEGSKA (reference sequence). The CDR3 is 16 amino acids. The CDR3 spells CSARDLGGTNTGEQYF. The DNA for the CDR3 is TGCAGTGCTAGAGATCTAGGGGGGACGAACACCGGGGAGCAGTACTTC.

The chain combines TRBV3-1 with TRBJ1-4; TRBD1 might be the D (5 bases). Germline-derived CDR1 and CDR2 are LGHDT and YNNKEL (reference sequence). This CDR3 spans 14 amino acids. Trimming pared 0 bases from V and 8 bases from J, leaving 10 bases between. The CDR3 DNA sequence: TGTGCCAGCAGCCAAGAGGGGGGGGTAGAAAAACTGTTTTTT. Translated: CASSQEGGVEKLFF.

J is TRBJ1-2 and V is TRBV9; D is unclear. V dropped 5 bases and J dropped 6 bases, with 8 bases sitting between them. This CDR3 comprises 11 residues. From germline, CDR1 is SGDLS and CDR2 YYNGEE. The CDR3 region has the DNA TGTGCCAGCAGTGGGCGGAATGGCTACACCTTC. Its translation is CASSGRNGYTF. Complete variable domain (other parts from reference TRBV9 and TRBJ1-2): DSGVTQTPKHLITATGQRVTLRCSPRSGDLSVYWYQQSLDQGLQFLIQYYNGEERAKGNILERFSAQQFPDLHSELNLSSLELGDSALYFCASSGRNGYTFGSGTRLTVV.

There are a few counts of this clonotype. V is TRBV28 and J is TRBJ2-3; no clear D gene. CDR1 and CDR2 (germline): MDHEN, SYDVKM. V lost 6 bases and J lost 2, with 12 bases in between. The CDR3 loop spans 14 amino acids. The CDR3 sequence is CASSDGSTTDTQYF. The CDR3 DNA sequence: TGTGCCAGCAGCGATGGAAGTACCACAGATACGCAGTATTTT. Looking up the rest from reference TRBV28 and TRBJ2-3 gives the full variable domain: DVKVTQSSRYLVKRTGEKVFLECVQDMDHENMFWYRQDPGLGLRLIYFSYDVKMKEKGDIPEGYSVSREKKERFSLILESASTNQTSMYLCASSDGSTTDTQYFGPGTRLTVL.

In its sample, this clonotype was seen a few times. The chain employs TRBV15 and TRBJ2-3; a weak D match, TRBD2 (5 bases). Germline V gives CDR1 LNHNV, CDR2 YYDKDF (reference sequence). This CDR3 has 16 residues. Deletions cut 1 base from V and 1 base from J, with 12 bases between. CDR3: CATSRGGLPGTDTQYF. CDR3 nucleotide sequence: TGTGCCACCAGCAGAGGAGGGCTCCCGGGCACAGATACGCAGTATTTT.

Only a few counts were recorded for this clonotype. The chain carries TRBV13 and TRBJ1-3; tentatively, D is TRBD1 (5 bases). The CDR3 has 15 residues. Trimming stripped 5 bases from V and 8 bases from J, with 19 bases between. Germline V gene sequence: CDR1 PRHDT, CDR2 FYEKMQ (reference sequence). As DNA, the CDR3 is TGTGCCAGCAGCACCAGGGAGAGGTACGGAGACACCATATATTTT. Its translation is CASSTRERYGDTIYF.

This clonotype was seen just once. V usage is TRBV20-1 and J usage is TRBJ2-5; a possible D gene is TRBD2 (5 bases). The germline V and J ends were trimmed by 1 base and 1 base, with 7 bases remaining between them. The CDR3 totals 13 residues. Germline V lookup: CDR1 DFQATT, CDR2 SNEGSKA (reference sequence). The CDR3 here is CSARATTQETQYF. The CDR3 nucleotides are TGCAGTGCTAGAGCGACTACCCAAGAGACCCAGTACTTC.

This clonotype turned up a few times. This chain uses TRBV5-4 with TRBJ1-1, with 10 bases that match TRBD1. The V segment lost 3 bases and the J segment 9 bases; nucleotides outside the gene matches: 11. The CDR3 runs to 15 residues. From germline, CDR1 is SGHNT and CDR2 YYREEE (reference sequence). CDR3 in amino acids: CASSSTRGQGGQAFF. For the CDR3, the DNA is TGTGCCAGCAGCTCGACCCGAGGACAGGGGGGTCAAGCTTTCTTT.

This clonotype was counted ten times or more. The chain recombines TRBV4-1 with TRBJ1-5; D remains unclear. CDR3 size: 19 residues. The V end lost 0 bases, the J end lost 0 bases, and 18 bases lay between the germline ends. Germline V gene lookup returns CDR1 MGHRA and CDR2 YSYEKL. The CDR3 nucleotides read TGCGCCAGCAGCCAAGATCTCAGTGCCGGCAGGCCTAGCAATCAGCCCCAGCATTTT. Its protein is CASSQDLSAGRPSNQPQHF.

This clonotype has a handful of counts. This rearrangement joins TRBV2 to TRBJ2-7; TRBD2 matches at 8 bases. Unmatched junction bases numbered 7, after V lost 5 bases and J lost 4 bases. Germline CDR1 SNHLY, CDR2 FYNNEI. The CDR3 consists of 14 residues. CDR3 in amino acids: CASSWRGEGYEQYF. The CDR3 DNA follows: TGTGCCAGCAGTTGGCGGGGGGAGGGTTACGAGCAGTACTTC. Using reference TRBV2 and TRBJ2-7 for the parts outside the CDR3, the full variable domain is EPEVTQTPSHQVTQMGQEVILRCVPISNHLYFYWYRQILGQKVEFLVSFYNNEISEKSEIFDDQFSVERPDGSNFTLKIRSTKLEDSAMYFCASSWRGEGYEQYFGPGTRLTVT.

This clonotype was counted many times. V is TRBV7-3 and J is TRBJ2-1, with 12 bases that match TRBD2. Germline CDR1 SGHTA, CDR2 FQGTGA. J lost 7 bases, V lost 6 bases, and 7 bases had no gene match. CDR3 length equals 15 residues. CDR3 sequence (DNA): TGTGCCAGCAGGGCGACTAGCGGGGGCAAGAATGAGCAGTTCTTC. Its protein is CASRATSGGKNEQFF.

Worth noting for this clonotype: A much larger clone is a single base away; this may be a read error. The genes are TRBV4-3 and TRBJ2-1, with D maybe TRBD1 (5 bases). Germline CDR1 reads LGHNA; CDR2 reads YSLEER. The CDR3 loop spans 13 amino acids. The CDR3 reads CASSQGQYSEQFF. As DNA, the CDR3 is TGCGCCAGCAGCCAAGGACAGTACAGTGAGCAGTTCTTC.

This clonotype was found once. This chain joins TRBV29-1 and TRBJ1-6; D is uncertain. This CDR3 is built from 13 residues. CDR1 is SQVTM and CDR2 is ANQGSEA in the germline V gene. V was pared by 4 bases and J by 8 bases, with 12 bases between. The CDR3 sequence: CSVGQDADSPLHF. For the CDR3, the DNA is TGCAGCGTTGGGCAGGACGCCGATTCACCCCTCCACTTT.

Ten or more counts support this clonotype. The chain has TRBV5-6 and TRBJ2-7; 9 bases fit TRBD1. The germline gives CDR1 SGHDT, CDR2 YYEEEE. J gave up 2 bases and V 5 bases, and 5 bases lay outside the gene matches. The CDR3 consists of 14 residues. The CDR3: CASRPGQGPYEQYF. Written as DNA, the CDR3 is TGTGCCAGCAGGCCGGGACAGGGCCCCTACGAGCAGTACTTC. Full variable domain (outside the CDR3, taken from reference TRBV5-6 and TRBJ2-7): DAGVTQSPTHLIKTRGQQVTLRCSPKSGHDTVSWYQQALGQGPQFIFQYYEEEERQRGNFPDRFSGHQFPNYSSELNVNALLLGDSALYLCASRPGQGPYEQYFGPGTRLTVT.

This chain connects TRBV10-2 to TRBJ2-1; 8 bases match TRBD2. V gave up 8 bases and J gave up 8 bases; unmatched junction bases: 11. The CDR3 is 14 amino acids. The germline CDR1 and CDR2 sequences are WSHSY and SAAADI. This CDR3 reads CASLEIAGNDEQFF. The CDR3 DNA reads as TGCGCCAGCCTCGAGATAGCGGGGAATGATGAGCAGTTCTTC.

V gene TRBV24-1 combines with J gene TRBJ1-2; 8 nucleotides line up with TRBD1. CDR3 length: 13 amino acids. Looked up from germline, CDR1 is KGHDR and CDR2 is SFDVKD. V shed 4 bases, J shed 4 bases, and the junction held 1 base outside the gene matches. CDR3 sequence (DNA): TGTGCCACCAGTGACGGACAGGGCTATGGCTACACCTTC. Its translation: CATSDGQGYGYTF.

The chain has TRBV2 and TRBJ1-2; a possible D gene is TRBD1 (6 bases). Germline lookup yields CDR1 SNHLY and CDR2 FYNNEI. The V end lost 9 bases, the J end lost 7 bases, and 21 bases lay between the germline ends. The CDR3 is made up of 14 amino acids. In nucleotides, the CDR3 is TGTGCCAGTAACACTGCGGGGGGGGCTGGTGGCTACACCTTC. Translation: CASNTAGGAGGYTF.

The rearrangement joins TRBV15 to TRBJ1-5; 12 nucleotides align to TRBD1. Germline-derived CDR1 and CDR2 are LNHNV and YYDKDF (reference sequence). The CDR3 covers 15 residues. Losses at the gene ends were 6 bases for V and 4 bases for J; bases not matched to a gene: 4. CDR3: CATSPGQGANQPQHF. CDR3 bases: TGTGCCACCAGTCCGGGACAGGGGGCGAATCAGCCCCAGCATTTT.

Many counts were recorded for this clonotype. V is TRBV14 and J is TRBJ2-4, with D possibly being TRBD2 (6 bases). This CDR3 has 16 amino acids. With 0 bases removed from V and 0 bases from J, the gap between germline ends came to 9 bases. The germline gives CDR1 SGHDN, CDR2 FVKESK. In DNA form, the CDR3 reads TGTGCCAGCAGCCAAGAGCGGGGCCAAGCCAAAAACATTCAGTACTTC. This codes for CASSQERGQAKNIQYF. Drawing the rest from reference TRBV14 and TRBJ2-4, the complete variable domain is EAGVTQFPSHSVIEKGQTVTLRCDPISGHDNLYWYRRVMGKEIKFLLHFVKESKQDESGMPNNRFLAERTGGTYSTLKVQPAELEDSGVYFCASSQERGQAKNIQYFGAGTRLSVL.

A note on this clonotype: The germline gene is not matched at one end of the junction; a read error may be the cause. The V and J genes are TRBV20-1 and TRBJ1-2; 10 positions match TRBD1. The CDR3 length is 16 residues. Per germline, CDR1 DFQATT and CDR2 SNEGSKA (reference sequence). CDR3 sequence (DNA): TGCAGTGCGATCCACCGGGGACAGGGGCTGTCTGATGGCCACACCTTC. Amino acids: CSAIHRGQGLSDGHTF.

J is TRBJ2-7 and V is TRBV10-3, with D possibly TRBD2 on 5 matching bases. The CDR3 is made up of 13 amino acids. CDR1 and CDR2 from the germline V gene are ENHRY and SYGVKD. V was trimmed by 4 bases and J by 4 bases, leaving 11 bases between them. The chain's CDR3 is CAISVERGYEQYF. The CDR3 DNA sequence: TGTGCCATCAGTGTCGAACGGGGTTACGAGCAGTACTTC.

The chain is built from TRBV27 and TRBJ2-1; D may be TRBD1 or TRBD2 (5 bases each). Trimming took off 5 bases at V and 5 bases at J, with 13 bases between the two ends. Germline CDR1 reads MNHEY; CDR2 reads SMNVEV (reference sequence). The CDR3 is 14 residues long. CDR3 protein: CASSPLTADNEQFF. The CDR3 DNA is TGTGCCAGCAGTCCCTTGACAGCGGACAATGAGCAGTTCTTC.

V gene TRBV6-5 combines with J gene TRBJ1-1; D gene ambiguous. Trimming took 2 bases from V and 8 from J, leaving 12 bases between them. The CDR3 spans 13 residues. The germline CDR1 and CDR2 sequences are MNHEY and SVGAGI. In nucleotides, the CDR3 is TGTGCCAGCAGTTACGTCCTAGCGGGGGAAGCTTTCTTT. This codes for CASSYVLAGEAFF.